One and the same sample provided the 7 T cell receptor beta chains below, sequenced in a study of regulatory T cells in long-lasting Graves disease. Library construction for TCR beta used iRepertoire HTBI primers and Arm-PCR of CDR3 regions. TCRdb processed the multiplex PCR reads anew with MiXCR; each CDR3 protein has one entry. In the table there are 400,000 to 550,000 distinct CDR3 sequences, around 15% of which are singletons. The time point: newly diagnosed GD, antithyroid drugs for less than 3 months. PBMC-derived RNA was used for the TCR library. The sample also formed part of further work on T cells in Graves' hyperthyroidism and ophthalmopathy.

The sequenced sample was peripheral blood mononuclear cells (PBMCs), obtained at new diagnosis, from a patient treated with antithyroid drugs. The source of these receptors is a woman younger than 35 with Graves disease.

This clonotype has only one observation. V gene TRBV12-3 or TRBV12-4 combines with J gene TRBJ1-5; D perhaps matches TRBD1 (6 bases). Trimming took off 5 bases at V and 2 bases at J, with 13 bases between the two ends. This CDR3 has 15 amino acids. In DNA form, the CDR3 reads TGTGCCAGCAGTAGATCCCCAGGGGGCAATCAGCCCCAGCATTTT. Translating it yields CASSRSPGGNQPQHF.

The chain has TRBV18 and TRBJ1-2; D perhaps matches TRBD1 (5 bases). V lost 3 bases and J 8 bases, leaving 19 bases between the germline ends. The CDR3 runs 15 residues. Looked up from germline, CDR1 is KGHSH and CDR2 is LQKENI. CDR3 loop: CASSPFADSLGGYTF. The CDR3 DNA follows: TGTGCCAGCTCACCTTTTGCTGACAGTCTTGGGGGCTACACCTTC. The full variable domain, in which reference TRBV18 and TRBJ1-2 provide the parts outside the CDR3, is NAGVMQNPRHLVRRRGQEARLRCSPMKGHSHVYWYRQLPEEGLKFMVYLQKENIIDESGMPKERFSAEFPKEGPSILRIQQVVRGDSAAYFCASSPFADSLGGYTFGSGTRLTVV.

This clonotype appeared many times. The V gene is TRBV20-1, the J gene TRBJ2-3, with 10 bases lining up with TRBD2. The CDR3 contains 21 residues. V gave up 2 bases and J gave up 0 bases; unmatched junction bases: 20. Germline V CDR1 and CDR2: DFQATT, SNEGSKA (reference sequence). CDR3 residues: CSARPRRGSSGRQTSTDTQYF. CDR3 DNA sequence: TGCAGTGCTAGACCCCGTCGGGGTTCTAGCGGGAGACAAACTAGCACAGATACGCAGTATTTT.

This clonotype was found many times. The chain has TRBV7-2 and TRBJ2-3, with D possibly called TRBD1 or TRBD2 (6 bases each). The CDR3 is 15 amino acids. Looked up from germline, CDR1 is SGHTA and CDR2 is FQGNSA. Trimming took 1 base from V and 0 from J, leaving 8 bases between them. CDR3 in amino acids: CASSLGGASTDTQYF. CDR3 in DNA: TGTGCCAGCAGCTTAGGGGGGGCTAGCACAGATACGCAGTATTTT. Looking up the rest from reference TRBV7-2 and TRBJ2-3 gives the full variable domain: GAGVSQSPSNKVTEKGKDVELRCDPISGHTALYWYRQSLGQGLEFLIYFQGNSAPDKSGLPSDRFSAERTGGSVSTLTIQRTQQEDSAVYLCASSLGGASTDTQYFGPGTRLTVL.

This clonotype has a count of ten or more. V usage is TRBV6-1 and J usage is TRBJ2-1; 11 bases are a match to TRBD1. Looked up from germline, CDR1 is MNHNS and CDR2 is SASEGT. The CDR3 covers 15 residues. The J segment lost 7 bases and the V segment lost 4 bases, leaving 6 bases of the junction unmatched. CDR3 sequence (DNA): TGTGCCAGCAGTGCGCGGGGACAGGGGGTGAATGAGCAGTTCTTC. This codes for CASSARGQGVNEQFF.

A few counts support this clonotype. The CDR3 DNA reads TGTGCCAGCAGCTTCATAGGGAACACCGGGGAGCTGTTTTTT. This encodes CASSFIGNTGELFF. The rearrangement uses TRBV7-3 and TRBJ2-2; D gene ambiguous. Trimming stripped 3 bases from V and 1 base from J, with 6 bases between. Germline CDR1 and CDR2: SGHTA and FQGTGA. The CDR3 sequence is 14 residues long.

As for this clonotype: A much larger clone sits a single nucleotide away, making a read error possible. V gene TRBV28 combines with J gene TRBJ2-1, with D uncertain. The CDR3 is 13 residues long. The V gene's germline CDR1 is MDHEN and CDR2 SYDVKM. The DNA of the CDR3 is TGTGCCAGCAGTGGGTTTCATTACAATGAGCAGCTCTTC. Protein product: CASSGFHYNEQLF.